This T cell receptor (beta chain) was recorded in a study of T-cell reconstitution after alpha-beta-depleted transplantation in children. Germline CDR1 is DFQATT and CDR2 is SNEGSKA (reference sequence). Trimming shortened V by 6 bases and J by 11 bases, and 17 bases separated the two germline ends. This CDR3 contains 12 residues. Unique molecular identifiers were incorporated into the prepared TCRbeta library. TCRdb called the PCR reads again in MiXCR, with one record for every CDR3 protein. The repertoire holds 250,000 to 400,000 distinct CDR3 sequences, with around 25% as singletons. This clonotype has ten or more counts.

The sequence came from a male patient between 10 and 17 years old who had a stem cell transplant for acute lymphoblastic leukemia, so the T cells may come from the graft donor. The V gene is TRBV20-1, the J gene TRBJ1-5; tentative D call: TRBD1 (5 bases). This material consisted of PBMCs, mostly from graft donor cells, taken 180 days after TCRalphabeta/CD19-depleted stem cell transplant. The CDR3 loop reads CSAILGDRAQHF. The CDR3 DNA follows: TGCAGTGCCATCCTAGGGGACCGGGCCCAGCATTTT.